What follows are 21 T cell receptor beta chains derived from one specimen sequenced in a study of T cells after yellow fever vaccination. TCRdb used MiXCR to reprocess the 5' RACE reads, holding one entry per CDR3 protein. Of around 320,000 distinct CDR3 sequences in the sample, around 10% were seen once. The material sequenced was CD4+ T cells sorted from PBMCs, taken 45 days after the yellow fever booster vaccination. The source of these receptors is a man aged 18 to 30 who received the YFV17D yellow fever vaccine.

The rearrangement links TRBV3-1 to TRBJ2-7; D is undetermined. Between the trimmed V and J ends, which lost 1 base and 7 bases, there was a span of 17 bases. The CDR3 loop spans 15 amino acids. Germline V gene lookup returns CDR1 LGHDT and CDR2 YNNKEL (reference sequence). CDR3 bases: TGTGCCAGCAGCCAAGGGGCAGGCCCTACGGGTGAGCAGTACTTC. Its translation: CASSQGAGPTGEQYF.

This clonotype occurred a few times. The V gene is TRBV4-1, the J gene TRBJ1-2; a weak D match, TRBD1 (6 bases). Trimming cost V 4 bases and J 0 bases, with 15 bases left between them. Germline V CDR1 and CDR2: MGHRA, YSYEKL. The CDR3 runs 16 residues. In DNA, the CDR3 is TGCGCCAGCAGCCCTTCGGGACACCCTACTAACTATGGCTACACCTTC. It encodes CASSPSGHPTNYGYTF.

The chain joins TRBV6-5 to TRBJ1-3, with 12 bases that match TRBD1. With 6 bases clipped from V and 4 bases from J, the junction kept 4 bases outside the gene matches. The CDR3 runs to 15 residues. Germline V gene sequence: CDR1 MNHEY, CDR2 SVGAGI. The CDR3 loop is CASSRGQGAGNTIYF. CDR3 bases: TGTGCCAGCAGCAGGGGACAGGGGGCAGGAAACACCATATATTTT.

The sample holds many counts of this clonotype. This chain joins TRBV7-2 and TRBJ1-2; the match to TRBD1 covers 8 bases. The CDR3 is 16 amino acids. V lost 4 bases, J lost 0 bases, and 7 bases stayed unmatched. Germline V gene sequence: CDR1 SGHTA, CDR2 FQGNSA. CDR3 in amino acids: CASSWTGTRANYGYTF. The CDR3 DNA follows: TGTGCCAGCAGCTGGACAGGGACCCGAGCTAACTATGGCTACACCTTC.

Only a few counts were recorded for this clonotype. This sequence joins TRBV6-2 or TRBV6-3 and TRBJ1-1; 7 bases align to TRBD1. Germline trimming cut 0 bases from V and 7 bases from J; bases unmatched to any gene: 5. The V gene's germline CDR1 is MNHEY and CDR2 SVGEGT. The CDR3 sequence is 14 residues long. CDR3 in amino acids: CASSYSDRANEAFF. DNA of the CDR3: TGTGCCAGCAGTTACTCAGACAGGGCCAATGAAGCTTTCTTT.

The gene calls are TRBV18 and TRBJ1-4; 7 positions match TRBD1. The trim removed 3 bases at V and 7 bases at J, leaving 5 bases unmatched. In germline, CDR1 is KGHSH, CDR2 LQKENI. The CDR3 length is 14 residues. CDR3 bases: TGTGCCAGCTCACCTTGGACAGGTCGTGAAAAACTGTTTTTT. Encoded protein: CASSPWTGREKLFF.

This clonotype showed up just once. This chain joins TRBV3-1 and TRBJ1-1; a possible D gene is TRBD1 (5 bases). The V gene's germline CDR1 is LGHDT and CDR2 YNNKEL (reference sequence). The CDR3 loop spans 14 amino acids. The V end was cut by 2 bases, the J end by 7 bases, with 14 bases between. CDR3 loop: CASSQNPGTSEAFF. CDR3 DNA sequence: TGTGCCAGCAGCCAAAACCCCGGGACCAGTGAAGCTTTCTTT.

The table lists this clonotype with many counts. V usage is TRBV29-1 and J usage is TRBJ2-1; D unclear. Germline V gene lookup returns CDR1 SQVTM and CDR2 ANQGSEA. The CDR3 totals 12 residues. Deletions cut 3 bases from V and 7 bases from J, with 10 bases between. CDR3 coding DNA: TGCAGCGTTGAGGCCGACCGTAATGAGCAGTTCTTC. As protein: CSVEADRNEQFF.

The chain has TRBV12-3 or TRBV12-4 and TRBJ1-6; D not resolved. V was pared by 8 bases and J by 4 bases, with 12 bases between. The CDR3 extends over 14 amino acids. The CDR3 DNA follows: TGTGCCAGCGGCACTACAGTTTATAATTCACCCCTCCACTTT. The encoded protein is CASGTTVYNSPLHF.

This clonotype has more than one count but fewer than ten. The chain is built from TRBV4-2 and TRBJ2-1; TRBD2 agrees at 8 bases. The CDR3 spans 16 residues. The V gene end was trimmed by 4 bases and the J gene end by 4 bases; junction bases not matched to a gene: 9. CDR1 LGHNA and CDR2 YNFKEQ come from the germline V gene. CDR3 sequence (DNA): TGTGCCAGCAGCCCGATAAGCGGGGGCCAGTACAATGAGCAGTTCTTC. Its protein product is CASSPISGGQYNEQFF.

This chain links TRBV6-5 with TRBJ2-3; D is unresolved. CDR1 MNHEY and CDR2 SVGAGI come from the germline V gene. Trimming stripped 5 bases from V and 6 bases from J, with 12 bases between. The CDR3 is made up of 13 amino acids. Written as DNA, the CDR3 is TGTGCCAGCAGTCCCCTTTTCCGGGATACGCAGTATTTT. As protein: CASSPLFRDTQYF.

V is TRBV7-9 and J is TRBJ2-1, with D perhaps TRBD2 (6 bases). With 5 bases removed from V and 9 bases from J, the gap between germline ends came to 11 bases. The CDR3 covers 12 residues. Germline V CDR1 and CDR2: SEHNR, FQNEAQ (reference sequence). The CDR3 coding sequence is TGTGCCAGCAGCCCCATCGGGGGTGAGCAGTTCTTC. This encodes CASSPIGGEQFF.

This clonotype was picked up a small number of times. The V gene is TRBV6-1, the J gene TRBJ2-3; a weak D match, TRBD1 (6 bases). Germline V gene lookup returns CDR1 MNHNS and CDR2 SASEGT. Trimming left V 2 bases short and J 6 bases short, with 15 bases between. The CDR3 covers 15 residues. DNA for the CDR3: TGTGCCAGCAGTGAAATGGGCCCCAGGGGCGATACGCAGTATTTT. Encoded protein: CASSEMGPRGDTQYF.

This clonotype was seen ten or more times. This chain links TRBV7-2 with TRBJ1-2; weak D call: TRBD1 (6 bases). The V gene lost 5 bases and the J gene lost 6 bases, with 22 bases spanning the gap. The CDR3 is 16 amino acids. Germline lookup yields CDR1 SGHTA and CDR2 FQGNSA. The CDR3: CASSLGRRGPRHGYTF. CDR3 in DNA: TGTGCCAGCAGCCTAGGGCGGCGGGGGCCGAGGCATGGCTACACCTTC.

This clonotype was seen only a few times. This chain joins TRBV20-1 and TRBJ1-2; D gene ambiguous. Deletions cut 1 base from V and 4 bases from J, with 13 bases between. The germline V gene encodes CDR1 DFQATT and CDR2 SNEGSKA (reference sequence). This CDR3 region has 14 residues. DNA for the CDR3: TGCAGTGCTAGAGTCCCGGGTCGGGGCTATGGCTACACCTTC. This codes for CSARVPGRGYGYTF.

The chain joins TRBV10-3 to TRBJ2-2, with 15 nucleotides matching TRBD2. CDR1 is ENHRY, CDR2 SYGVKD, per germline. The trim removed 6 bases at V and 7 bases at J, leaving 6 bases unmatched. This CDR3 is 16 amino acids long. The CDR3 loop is CAISAGTSGGYGELFF. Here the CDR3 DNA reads TGTGCCATCAGCGCCGGGACTAGCGGGGGGTACGGGGAGCTGTTTTTT.

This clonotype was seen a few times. The CDR3 nucleotides are TGTGCCAGCAGCCCCGCGGACAGTGTTGGGGCCAACGTCCTGACTTTC. This codes for CASSPADSVGANVLTF. The chain combines TRBV28 with TRBJ2-6; perhaps TRBD1 as D (6 bases). This CDR3 contains 16 residues. Trimming removed 6 bases from V and 3 bases from J, with 15 bases in between. Per germline, CDR1 MDHEN and CDR2 SYDVKM.

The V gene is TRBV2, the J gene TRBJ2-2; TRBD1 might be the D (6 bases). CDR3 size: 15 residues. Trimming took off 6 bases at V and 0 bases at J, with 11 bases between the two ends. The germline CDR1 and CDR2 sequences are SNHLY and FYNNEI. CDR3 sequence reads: CASRGRTANTGELFF. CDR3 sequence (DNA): TGTGCCAGCAGGGGACGGACAGCGAACACCGGGGAGCTGTTTTTT.

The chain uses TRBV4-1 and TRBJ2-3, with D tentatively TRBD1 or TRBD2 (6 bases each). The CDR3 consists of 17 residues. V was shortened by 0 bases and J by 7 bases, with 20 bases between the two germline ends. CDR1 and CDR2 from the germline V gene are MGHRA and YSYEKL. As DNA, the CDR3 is TGCGCCAGCAGCCAAGATTTTACGGGGGCGGCCCTGCATACGCAGTATTTT. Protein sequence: CASSQDFTGAALHTQYF.

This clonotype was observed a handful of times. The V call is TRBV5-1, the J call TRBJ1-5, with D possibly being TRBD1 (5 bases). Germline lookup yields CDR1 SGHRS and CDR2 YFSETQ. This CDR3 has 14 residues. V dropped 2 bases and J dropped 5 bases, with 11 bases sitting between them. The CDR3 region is CASSFSGADQPQHF. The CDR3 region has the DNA TGCGCCAGCAGCTTCAGTGGGGCAGATCAGCCCCAGCATTTT.

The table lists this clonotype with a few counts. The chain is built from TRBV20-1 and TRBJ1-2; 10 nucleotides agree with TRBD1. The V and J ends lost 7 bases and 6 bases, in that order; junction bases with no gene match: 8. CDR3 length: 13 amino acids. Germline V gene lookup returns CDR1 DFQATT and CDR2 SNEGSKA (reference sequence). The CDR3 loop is CSGKRQGADGYTF. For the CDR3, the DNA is TGCAGTGGGAAAAGACAGGGGGCGGATGGCTACACCTTC.